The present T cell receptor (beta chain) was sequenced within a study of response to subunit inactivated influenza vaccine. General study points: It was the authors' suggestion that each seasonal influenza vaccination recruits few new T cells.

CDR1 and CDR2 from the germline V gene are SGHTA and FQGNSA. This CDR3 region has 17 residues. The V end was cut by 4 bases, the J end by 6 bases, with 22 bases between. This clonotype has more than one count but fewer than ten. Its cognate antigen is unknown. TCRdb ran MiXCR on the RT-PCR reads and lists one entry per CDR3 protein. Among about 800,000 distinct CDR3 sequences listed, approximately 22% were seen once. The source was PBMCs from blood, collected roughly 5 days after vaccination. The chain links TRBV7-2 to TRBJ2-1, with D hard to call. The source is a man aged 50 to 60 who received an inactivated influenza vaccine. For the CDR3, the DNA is TGTGCCAGCAGCTCCGAACGACGGCCTCGAGTCGGCAATGAGCAGTTCTTC. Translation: CASSSERRPRVGNEQFF.